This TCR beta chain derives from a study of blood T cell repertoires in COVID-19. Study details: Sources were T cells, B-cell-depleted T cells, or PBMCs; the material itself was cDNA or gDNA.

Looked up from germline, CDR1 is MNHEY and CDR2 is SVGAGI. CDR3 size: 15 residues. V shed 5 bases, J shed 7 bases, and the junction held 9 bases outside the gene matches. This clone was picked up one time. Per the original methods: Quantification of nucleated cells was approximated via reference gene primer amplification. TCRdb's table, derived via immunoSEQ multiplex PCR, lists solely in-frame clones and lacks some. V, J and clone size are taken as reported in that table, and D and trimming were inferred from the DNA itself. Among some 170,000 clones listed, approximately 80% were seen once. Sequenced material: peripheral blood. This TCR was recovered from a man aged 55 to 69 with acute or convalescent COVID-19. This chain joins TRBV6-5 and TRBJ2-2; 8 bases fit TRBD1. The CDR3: CASSPTDRVDGELFF. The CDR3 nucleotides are TGTGCCAGCAGTCCAACGGACAGGGTGGACGGGGAGCTGTTTTTT.